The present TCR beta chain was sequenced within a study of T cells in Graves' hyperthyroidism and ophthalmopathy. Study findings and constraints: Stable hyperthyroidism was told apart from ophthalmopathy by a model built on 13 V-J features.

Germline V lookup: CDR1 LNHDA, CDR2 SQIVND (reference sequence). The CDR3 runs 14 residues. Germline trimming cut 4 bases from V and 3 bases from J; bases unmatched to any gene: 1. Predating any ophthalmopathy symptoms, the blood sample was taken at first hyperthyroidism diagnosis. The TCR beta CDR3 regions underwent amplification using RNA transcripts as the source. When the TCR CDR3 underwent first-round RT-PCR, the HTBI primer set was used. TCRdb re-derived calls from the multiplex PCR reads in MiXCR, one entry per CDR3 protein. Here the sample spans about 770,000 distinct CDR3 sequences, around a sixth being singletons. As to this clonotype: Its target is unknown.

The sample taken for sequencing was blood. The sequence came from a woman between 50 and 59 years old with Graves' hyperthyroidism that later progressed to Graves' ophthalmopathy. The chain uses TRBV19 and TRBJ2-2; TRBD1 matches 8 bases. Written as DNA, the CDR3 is TGTGCCAGTAGTAAGGACAGGGACACCGGGGAGCTGTTTTTT. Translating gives CASSKDRDTGELFF.